These T cell receptor beta chains were read from a single sample in a study of cytomegalovirus exposure and HLA in healthy donors. The data were produced by immunoSEQ multiplex PCR, yet TCRdb's version contains in-frame clones alone and is incomplete. Of fewer than 130,000 clones listed, less than 80% are singletons. Sequenced: PBMCs. These receptors came from a woman aged 35 to 49 in good health and CMV-seronegative. Both conserved end residues are part of each CDR3. The D gene is left open where the match is weak. Clone size appears in some rows only: once, few, many, or a class for an expanded clone.

J gene: TRBJ2-1
V gene: TRBV9
clone size: -
D gene: TRBD1
CDR3 DNA: TGTGCCAGCAGCGTAGCGAGGACAGGAAACAATGAGCAGTTCTTC
CDR3 protein: CASSVARTGNNEQFF

J gene: TRBJ1-1
V gene: TRBV28
clone size: -
D gene: -
CDR3 DNA: TGTGCCACCGGGCAGAGGGTCGCTGAAGCTTTCTTT
CDR3 protein: CATGQRVAEAFF

J gene: TRBJ2-1
V gene: TRBV30
clone size: -
D gene: -
CDR3 DNA: TGTGCCTGGTTCCGGGACTTTCACTACAATGAGCAGTTCTTC
CDR3 protein: CAWFRDFHYNEQFF

J gene: TRBJ1-2
V gene: TRBV18
clone size: -
D gene: TRBD1
CDR3 DNA: TGTGCCAGCTCGAGAAACCGGGACAGAGGGAACTATGGCTACACCTTC
CDR3 protein: CASSRNRDRGNYGYTF

J gene: TRBJ1-2
V gene: TRBV6-5
clone size: -
D gene: TRBD1
CDR3 DNA: TGTGCCAGCAGTTACTCTGACAGGGTGGACTATGGCTACACCTTC
CDR3 protein: CASSYSDRVDYGYTF

J gene: TRBJ1-5
V gene: TRBV30
clone size: -
D gene: -
CDR3 DNA: TGTGCCTGGAGTGTACGAGGGGGGGTCCCCAATCAGCCCCAGCATTTT
CDR3 protein: CAWSVRGGVPNQPQHF

J gene: TRBJ2-1
V gene: TRBV7-9
clone size: -
D gene: TRBD2
CDR3 DNA: TGTGCCAGCAGCTTACTTGCGGGGGACAATGAGCAGTTCTTC
CDR3 protein: CASSLLAGDNEQFF

J gene: TRBJ1-5
V gene: TRBV7-9
clone size: -
D gene: TRBD1
CDR3 DNA: TGTTCCAGCAGCTTTAGGGCAGGGGGTTACAATCAGCCCCAGCATTTT
CDR3 protein: CSSSFRAGGYNQPQHF

J gene: TRBJ2-5
V gene: TRBV5-6
clone size: -
D gene: -
CDR3 DNA: TGTGCCAGCAGCTTGGTTGGTGGGCTACAAGAGACCCAGTACTTC
CDR3 protein: CASSLVGGLQETQYF

J gene: TRBJ2-3
V gene: TRBV11-2
clone size: -
D gene: -
CDR3 DNA: TGTGCCAGCAGCTTAGACAGGGTTGGCACAGATACGCAGTATTTT
CDR3 protein: CASSLDRVGTDTQYF

J gene: TRBJ2-3
V gene: TRBV27
clone size: -
D gene: -
CDR3 DNA: TGTGCCAGCAGTTTCAATTCCAGAGGTGGGCAGTATTTT
CDR3 protein: CASSFNSRGGQYF

J gene: TRBJ2-1
V gene: TRBV18
clone size: -
D gene: TRBD2
CDR3 DNA: TGTGCCAGCTCCCCTGAAAAAGCGGGAGTGTCCGGTGAGCAGTTCTTC
CDR3 protein: CASSPEKAGVSGEQFF

J gene: TRBJ2-5
V gene: TRBV5-1
clone size: -
D gene: TRBD2
CDR3 DNA: TGCGCCAGCAGCTTGGTGACTAGCGGAGTGGGGGAGACCCAGTACTTC
CDR3 protein: CASSLVTSGVGETQYF

J gene: TRBJ1-2
V gene: TRBV7-8
clone size: -
D gene: TRBD1
CDR3 DNA: TGTGCCAGCAGCGTCGAGGGGGCCGGTGGTGGCTACACCTTC
CDR3 protein: CASSVEGAGGGYTF

J gene: TRBJ1-1
V gene: TRBV7-9
clone size: -
D gene: -
CDR3 DNA: TGTGCCAGCAGAACCGCCCCAGGGCCAGCTTTCTTT
CDR3 protein: CASRTAPGPAFF

J gene: TRBJ1-5
V gene: TRBV27
clone size: -
D gene: TRBD1
CDR3 DNA: TGTGCCACAACGGACAGGGCGGGCAATCAGCCCCAGCATTTT
CDR3 protein: CATTDRAGNQPQHF

J gene: TRBJ2-7
V gene: TRBV4-3
clone size: -
D gene: TRBD1
CDR3 DNA: TGCGCCAGCAGCCAAGCGGCGGGACAGGGCTACGAGCAGTACTTC
CDR3 protein: CASSQAAGQGYEQYF

J gene: TRBJ1-6
V gene: TRBV5-1
clone size: -
D gene: -
CDR3 DNA: TGCGCCAGCAGCTCTACAGGGAGCTCCTATAATTCACCCCTCCACTTT
CDR3 protein: CASSSTGSSYNSPLHF

J gene: TRBJ2-1
V gene: TRBV27
clone size: -
D gene: TRBD2
CDR3 DNA: TGTGCCAGCAGTTTATGGCTAGCGGGCCTCAATGAGCAGTTCTTC
CDR3 protein: CASSLWLAGLNEQFF

J gene: TRBJ1-2
V gene: TRBV27
clone size: -
D gene: -
CDR3 DNA: TGTTCTAAACTTACCCGGGACTATGGCTACACCTTC
CDR3 protein: CSKLTRDYGYTF

J gene: TRBJ1-2
V gene: TRBV5-6
clone size: -
D gene: -
CDR3 DNA: TGTGCCAGCAGCTTAGGGGAGGGAGCCTATGGCTACACCTTC
CDR3 protein: CASSLGEGAYGYTF

J gene: TRBJ1-4
V gene: TRBV7-9
clone size: few
D gene: -
CDR3 DNA: TGTGCCAGCAGCAAAGGGGTGGAGCTCTTGAATGAAAAACTGTTTTTT
CDR3 protein: CASSKGVELLNEKLFF

J gene: TRBJ2-7
V gene: TRBV30
clone size: -
D gene: -
CDR3 DNA: TGTGCCATCAAACTAGCCTACGAGCAGTACTTC
CDR3 protein: CAIKLAYEQYF

J gene: TRBJ2-7
V gene: TRBV30
clone size: few
D gene: -
CDR3 DNA: TGTGCCTGGAGTTCCCGGGACATACACTTC
CDR3 protein: CAWSSRDIHF

J gene: TRBJ2-1
V gene: TRBV10-1
clone size: -
D gene: TRBD2
CDR3 DNA: TGCGCCAGCAGTGATGTAGCGGGAGGAGGGGAGCAGTTCTTC
CDR3 protein: CASSDVAGGGEQFF

J gene: TRBJ2-1
V gene: TRBV21-1
clone size: -
D gene: -
CDR3 DNA: TGTGCCAGCAGCAAAAGAGGTGAGGGCCCCCTAGAGTTCTTC
CDR3 protein: CASSKRGEGPLEFF

J gene: TRBJ2-6
V gene: TRBV4-1
clone size: -
D gene: -
CDR3 DNA: TGCGCCAGCAGCCAAGAAGGGGCAGGAGTCCGCAACGTCCTGACTTTC
CDR3 protein: CASSQEGAGVRNVLTF

J gene: TRBJ2-1
V gene: TRBV4-3
clone size: -
D gene: TRBD1
CDR3 DNA: TGCGCCAGCAGCCAAGGACAGGGGGCGCGAAGGTTCTTGGAGTTCTTC
CDR3 protein: CASSQGQGARRFLEFF

J gene: TRBJ2-1
V gene: TRBV15
clone size: -
D gene: -
CDR3 DNA: TGTGCCACCAGCAGAGATCTAACAGGGCTTATATACAATGAGCAGTTCTTC
CDR3 protein: CATSRDLTGLIYNEQFF

J gene: TRBJ1-2
V gene: TRBV14
clone size: -
D gene: -
CDR3 DNA: TGTGCCAGCAGCCAAGGGACATACAACTATGGCTACACCTTC
CDR3 protein: CASSQGTYNYGYTF